This TCR beta chain was recovered during a study of CD8 T cells in Susac syndrome. CD8+ and CD4+ T cells circulating in blood were sequenced for TCR beta. Random hexamers were used to reverse transcribe roughly 0.5 to 1 ug of RNA. The method of amplification for TCR beta CDR3 was immunoSEQ multiplex PCR, covering 54 Vbeta and 13 Jbeta. TCRdb re-derived calls from the immunoSEQ multiplex PCR reads in MiXCR, one entry per CDR3 protein. This sample yields under 200,000 distinct CDR3 sequences, of which approximately 95% are seen a single time; about 0.16% belongs to the top ten. CDR3 length: 13 amino acids. The germline V and J ends were trimmed by 1 base and 5 bases, with 8 bases remaining between them.

The chain employs TRBV12-3 or TRBV12-4 and TRBJ2-5, with unresolved D. The sample was CD8+ T cells from PBMCs. The sequence was obtained from a human donor with multiple sclerosis. CDR3 bases: TGTGCCAGCAGTTTAGGCACATTTGAGACCCAGTACTTC. Amino acid sequence: CASSLGTFETQYF.